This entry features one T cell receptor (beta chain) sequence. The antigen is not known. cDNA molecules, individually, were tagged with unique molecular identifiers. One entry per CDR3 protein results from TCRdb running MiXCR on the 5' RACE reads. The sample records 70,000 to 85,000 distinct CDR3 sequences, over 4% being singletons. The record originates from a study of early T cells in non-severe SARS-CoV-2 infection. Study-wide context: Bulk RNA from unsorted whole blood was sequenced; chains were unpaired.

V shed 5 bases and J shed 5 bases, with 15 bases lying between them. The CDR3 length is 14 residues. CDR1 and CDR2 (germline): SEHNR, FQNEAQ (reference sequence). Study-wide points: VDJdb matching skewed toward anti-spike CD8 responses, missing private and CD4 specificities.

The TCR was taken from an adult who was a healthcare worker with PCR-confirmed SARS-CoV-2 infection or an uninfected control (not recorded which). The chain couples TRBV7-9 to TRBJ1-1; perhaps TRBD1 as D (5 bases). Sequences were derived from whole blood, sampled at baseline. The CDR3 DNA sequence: TGTGCCAGCAGCCCCGGGACCCTGAGGACTGAAGCTTTCTTT. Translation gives CASSPGTLRTEAFF.